Detailed here is one T cell receptor beta chain. This sample was taken from a study of cytomegalovirus exposure and HLA in healthy donors. PCR involved 60 Vbeta and 13 Jbeta primers. Assay: immunoSEQ multiplex PCR; the TCRdb copy retains only in-frame clones and omits some. This sample's table has 110,000 to 150,000 clones. Germline V gives CDR1 MNHNS, CDR2 SASEGT. V lost 3 bases, J lost 5 bases, and 16 bases stayed unmatched. The CDR3 loop spans 19 amino acids. The chain uses TRBV6-1 and TRBJ2-7, with 13 bases that match TRBD2. This receptor was obtained from a male donor in good health and CMV-seronegative. The sample was PBMCs. Here the CDR3 DNA reads TGTGCCAGCAGTGAGGATGGACTAGCGGGAGTAGATTTTAGTGACGAGCAGTACTTC. This translates into CASSEDGLAGVDFSDEQYF.